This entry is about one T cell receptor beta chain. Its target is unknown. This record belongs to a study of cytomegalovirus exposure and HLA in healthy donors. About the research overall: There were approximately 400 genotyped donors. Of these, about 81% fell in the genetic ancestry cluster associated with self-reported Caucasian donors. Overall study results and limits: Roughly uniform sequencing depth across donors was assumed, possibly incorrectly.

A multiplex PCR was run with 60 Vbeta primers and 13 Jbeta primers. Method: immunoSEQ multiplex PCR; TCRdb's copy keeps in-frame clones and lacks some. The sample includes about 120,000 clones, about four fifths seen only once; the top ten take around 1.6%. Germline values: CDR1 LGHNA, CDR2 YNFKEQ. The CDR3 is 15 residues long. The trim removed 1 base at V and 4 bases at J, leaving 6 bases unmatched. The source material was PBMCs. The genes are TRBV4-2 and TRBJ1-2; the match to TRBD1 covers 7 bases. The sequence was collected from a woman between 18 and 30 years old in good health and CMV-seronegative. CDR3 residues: CASSQGTGGFYGYTF. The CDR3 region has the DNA TGTGCCAGCAGCCAAGGGACAGGAGGCTTCTATGGCTACACCTTC.